Listed below are T cell receptor beta chains from one sample, sequenced in a study of neoadjuvant anti-PD-1 for oral cavity cancer. The method was immunoSEQ multiplex PCR; TCRdb's version includes in-frame clones alone and lacks a portion of them. The sample shows tens of thousands of clones, around four fifths of them seen only once. Source: PBMCs, taken before nivolumab (anti-PD-1) treatment. These receptors originate from a person aged 35 to 85 with oral cavity squamous cell carcinoma. Both conserved end residues are part of each CDR3.

CDR3: CASSEAGGSNQPQHF
V: TRBV6-1
J: TRBJ1-5
length: 15

CDR3: CASSFSLLNTEAFF
V: TRBV5-5
J: TRBJ1-1
length: 14

CDR3: CASSLDGTSTDTQYF
V: TRBV9
J: TRBJ2-3
length: 15

CDR3: CASSLEVEGSIQYF
V: TRBV7-6
J: TRBJ2-4
length: 14

CDR3: CASKGGNNQPQHF
V: TRBV6-5
J: TRBJ1-5
length: 13

CDR3: CASSFNRDSLRTGELFF
V: TRBV27
J: TRBJ2-2
length: 17

CDR3: CASTGREFGISPLHF
V: TRBV27
J: TRBJ1-6
length: 15

CDR3: CAGQGAGANVLTF
V: TRBV2
J: TRBJ2-6
length: 13

CDR3: CASSATSGRGETQYF
V: TRBV9
J: TRBJ2-5
length: 15

CDR3: CASSPRRGDQETQYF
V: TRBV18
J: TRBJ2-5
length: 15

CDR3: CASSLDGGAVGPQHF
V: TRBV5-5
J: TRBJ1-5
length: 15

CDR3: CASSSSRDRGRVAKNIQYF
V: TRBV19
J: TRBJ2-4
length: 19

CDR3: CASIKTESSYNEQFF
V: TRBV2
J: TRBJ2-1
length: 15

CDR3: CASSEARARDQPQHF
V: TRBV2
J: TRBJ1-5
length: 15

CDR3: CASNRDRGTGANVLTF
V: TRBV6-6
J: TRBJ2-6
length: 16

CDR3: CASSLSSGPIYEQYF
V: TRBV5-1
J: TRBJ2-7
length: 15

CDR3: CASSDSLGSANTEAFF
V: TRBV6-1
J: TRBJ1-1
length: 16

CDR3: CASSAGGGSNYGYTF
V: TRBV5-1
J: TRBJ1-2
length: 15

CDR3: CASSQAAGPRVRTQYF
V: TRBV14
J: TRBJ2-3
length: 16

CDR3: CASSLDGQRAFF
V: TRBV7-9
J: TRBJ1-1
length: 12

CDR3: CASSPLPGILLTEAFF
V: TRBV7-9
J: TRBJ1-1
length: 16

CDR3: CASSLWASNTGELFF
V: TRBV6-5
J: TRBJ2-2
length: 15

CDR3: CASSLAGLQETQYF
V: TRBV5-4
J: TRBJ2-5
length: 14

CDR3: CASSLALDLKEGYTF
V: TRBV7-9
J: TRBJ1-2
length: 15

CDR3: CAWSLGGKDGYTF
V: TRBV30
J: TRBJ1-2
length: 13

CDR3: CASSPTSLNYGYTF
V: TRBV28
J: TRBJ1-2
length: 14

CDR3: CASGWALRETQYF
V: TRBV19
J: TRBJ2-5
length: 13

CDR3: CASSSQQGVAGSPLHF
V: TRBV27
J: TRBJ1-6
length: 16

CDR3: CASSRTAQETQYF
V: TRBV14
J: TRBJ2-5
length: 13

CDR3: CASTQGADTEAFF
V: TRBV10-2
J: TRBJ1-1
length: 13

CDR3: CASRRGDRGNEQFF
V: TRBV6-1
J: TRBJ2-1
length: 14

CDR3: CASRGADTGELFF
V: TRBV19
J: TRBJ2-2
length: 13

CDR3: CASRRDLNVLTF
V: TRBV2
J: TRBJ2-6
length: 12

CDR3: CASSPSAVLSYNEQFF
V: TRBV7-3
J: TRBJ2-1
length: 16

CDR3: CASSLVQGRGELFF
V: TRBV7-8
J: TRBJ2-2
length: 14

CDR3: CASSLRTGEGQPQHF
V: TRBV7-2
J: TRBJ1-5
length: 15

CDR3: CASRGGGTFTNEQFF
V: TRBV6-6
J: TRBJ2-1
length: 15

CDR3: CASSEPRTSGSGRGNEQFF
V: TRBV10-2
J: TRBJ2-1
length: 19

CDR3: CASSVTGTSVTSSSGNTIYF
V: TRBV9
J: TRBJ1-3
length: 20

CDR3: CASSDSSGRLETQYF
V: TRBV9
J: TRBJ2-5
length: 15

CDR3: CASSLRGPSLETQYF
V: TRBV25-1
J: TRBJ2-5
length: 15

CDR3: CASSSISGRGYNEQFF
V: TRBV5-1
J: TRBJ2-1
length: 16

CDR3: CASRRLAGEADTQYF
V: TRBV5-1
J: TRBJ2-3
length: 15

CDR3: CAISESHPTGGRDEQYF
V: TRBV10-3
J: TRBJ2-7
length: 17

CDR3: CASSQTTGYEQYF
V: TRBV4-1
J: TRBJ2-7
length: 13

CDR3: CASRSQLLGGYTF
V: TRBV2
J: TRBJ1-2
length: 13

CDR3: CASSVGKGGNTEAFF
V: TRBV9
J: TRBJ1-1
length: 15

CDR3: CASSLALADSDTQYF
V: TRBV11-2
J: TRBJ2-3
length: 15

CDR3: CASSEWAGGIEPLHF
V: TRBV25-1
J: TRBJ1-6
length: 15

CDR3: CASRSGSKNTEAFF
V: TRBV19
J: TRBJ1-1
length: 14

CDR3: CASSDQFADTQYF
V: TRBV6-4
J: TRBJ2-3
length: 13

CDR3: CASSLDGRGNTEAFF
V: TRBV5-1
J: TRBJ1-1
length: 15

CDR3: CASSVRTGGGTGELFF
V: TRBV2
J: TRBJ2-2
length: 16

CDR3: CASSSDRAETQYF
V: TRBV2
J: TRBJ2-5
length: 13

CDR3: CASSIPRDLYYNEQFF
V: TRBV19
J: TRBJ2-1
length: 16

CDR3: CATSSPDRGLFDVLTF
V: TRBV15
J: TRBJ2-6
length: 16

CDR3: CASSPNGDPRHKLFF
V: TRBV18
J: TRBJ1-4
length: 15

CDR3: CATSRAGTGLGNTIYF
V: TRBV15
J: TRBJ1-3
length: 16